Included here is one T cell receptor (beta chain) sequence, with context. These data come from a study of Ad26.COV2.S vaccination and SARS-CoV-2 variants. Germline V CDR1 and CDR2: MNHEY, SVGAGI. The CDR3 is made up of 15 amino acids. Trimming cost V 3 bases and J 5 bases, with 15 bases left between them. Treatment meaning: about 20 received Ad26.COV2.S at low or high dose, single or two shots; a few received placebo; per-sample allocation not given. Samples analyzed were those drawn on day 63 after the first vaccine or placebo injection. Libraries were prepared by immunoSEQ multiplex PCR; TCRdb keeps only in-frame clonotypes and omits some of them. Counted here are some 290,000 clones, around 81% occurring once; the ten biggest clones make up approximately 2.2%.

The sequence came from a person aged 18-65 years who received the Ad26.COV2.S COVID-19 vaccine or a placebo. Material: peripheral blood, obtained in a trial of Ad26.COV2.S vaccine versus placebo. The J gene is TRBJ2-3, the V gene TRBV6-5, with a weak D call TRBD2 (7 bases). In DNA form, the CDR3 reads TGTGCCAGCAGTTATGGACGGGGGGCCAAAGATACGCAGTATTTT. Protein product: CASSYGRGAKDTQYF.